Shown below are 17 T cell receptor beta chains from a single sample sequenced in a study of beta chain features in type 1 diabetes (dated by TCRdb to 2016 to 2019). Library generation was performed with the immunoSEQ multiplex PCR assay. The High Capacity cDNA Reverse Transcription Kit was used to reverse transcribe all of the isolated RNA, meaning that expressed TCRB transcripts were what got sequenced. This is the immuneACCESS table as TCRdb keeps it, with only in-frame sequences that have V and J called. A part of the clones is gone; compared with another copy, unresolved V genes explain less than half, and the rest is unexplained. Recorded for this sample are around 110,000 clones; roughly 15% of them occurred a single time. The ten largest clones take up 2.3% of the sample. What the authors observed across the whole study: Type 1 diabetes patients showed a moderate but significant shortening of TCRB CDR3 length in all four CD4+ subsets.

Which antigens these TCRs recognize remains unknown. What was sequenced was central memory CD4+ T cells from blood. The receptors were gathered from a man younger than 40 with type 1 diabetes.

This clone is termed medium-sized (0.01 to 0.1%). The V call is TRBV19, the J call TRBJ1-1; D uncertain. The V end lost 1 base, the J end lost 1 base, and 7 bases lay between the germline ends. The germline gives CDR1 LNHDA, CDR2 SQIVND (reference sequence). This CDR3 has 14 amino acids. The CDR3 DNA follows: TGTGCCAGTAGTATAGTTTGGGCGAACACTGAAGCTTTCTTT. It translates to CASSIVWANTEAFF.

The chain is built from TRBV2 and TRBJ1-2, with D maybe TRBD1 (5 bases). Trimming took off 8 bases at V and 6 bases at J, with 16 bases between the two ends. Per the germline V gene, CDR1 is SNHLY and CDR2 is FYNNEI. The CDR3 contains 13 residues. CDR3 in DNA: TGTGCCAGCTTCATTAGCTGGGGGAATGGCTACACCTTC. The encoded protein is CASFISWGNGYTF.

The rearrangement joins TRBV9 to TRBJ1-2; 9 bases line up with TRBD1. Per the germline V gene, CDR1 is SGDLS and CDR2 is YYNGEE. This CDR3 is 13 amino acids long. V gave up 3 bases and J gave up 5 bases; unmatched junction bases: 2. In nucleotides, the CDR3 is TGTGCCAGCAGCGAAGGACAGGGGTATGGCTACACCTTC. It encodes CASSEGQGYGYTF. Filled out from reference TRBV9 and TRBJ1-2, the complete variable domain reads DSGVTQTPKHLITATGQRVTLRCSPRSGDLSVYWYQQSLDQGLQFLIQYYNGEERAKGNILERFSAQQFPDLHSELNLSSLELGDSALYFCASSEGQGYGYTFGSGTRLTVV.

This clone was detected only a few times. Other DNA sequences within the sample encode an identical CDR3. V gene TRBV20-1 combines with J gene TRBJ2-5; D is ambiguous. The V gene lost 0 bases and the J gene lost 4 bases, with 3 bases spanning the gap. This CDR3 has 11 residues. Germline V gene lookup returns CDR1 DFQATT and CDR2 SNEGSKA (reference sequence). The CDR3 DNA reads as TGCAGTGCTAGAGATCGAGAGACCCAGTACTTC. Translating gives CSARDRETQYF.

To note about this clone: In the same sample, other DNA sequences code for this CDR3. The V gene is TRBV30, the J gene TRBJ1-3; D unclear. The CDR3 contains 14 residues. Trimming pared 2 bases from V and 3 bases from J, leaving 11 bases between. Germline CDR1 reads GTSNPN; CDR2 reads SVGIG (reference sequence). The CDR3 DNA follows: TGTGCCTGGAGTCGTCCGCCGGGTGGAAACACCATATATTTT. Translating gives CAWSRPPGGNTIYF.

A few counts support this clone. The CDR3 here is CASSLTPTREYGYTF. CDR3 coding DNA: TGTGCCAGCAGCTTAACGCCTACCAGGGAGTATGGCTACACCTTC. The chain uses TRBV7-6 and TRBJ1-2, with D possibly matching TRBD1 (5 bases). V lost 2 bases, J lost 5 bases, and 15 bases lay in between. CDR1 is SGHVS and CDR2 is FNYEAQ in the germline V gene. The CDR3 is 15 residues long.

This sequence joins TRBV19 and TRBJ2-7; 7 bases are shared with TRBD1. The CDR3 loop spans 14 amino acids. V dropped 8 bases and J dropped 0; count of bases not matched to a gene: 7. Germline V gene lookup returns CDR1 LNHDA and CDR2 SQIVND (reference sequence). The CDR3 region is CASRPGQHSYEQYF. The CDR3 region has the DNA TGTGCCAGTCGGCCGGGACAGCACTCCTACGAGCAGTACTTC. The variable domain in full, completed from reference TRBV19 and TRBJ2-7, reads DGGITQSPKYLFRKEGQNVTLSCEQNLNHDAMYWYRQDPGQGLRLIYYSQIVNDFQKGDIAEGYSVSREKKESFPLTVTSAQKNPTAFYLCASRPGQHSYEQYFGPGTRLTVT.

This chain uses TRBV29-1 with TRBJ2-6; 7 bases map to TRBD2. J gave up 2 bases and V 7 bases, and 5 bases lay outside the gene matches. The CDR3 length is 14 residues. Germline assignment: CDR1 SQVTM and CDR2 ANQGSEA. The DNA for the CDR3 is TGCAGCGGCGTCGCGGGGGCTGGGGCCAACGTCCTGACTTTC. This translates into CSGVAGAGANVLTF.

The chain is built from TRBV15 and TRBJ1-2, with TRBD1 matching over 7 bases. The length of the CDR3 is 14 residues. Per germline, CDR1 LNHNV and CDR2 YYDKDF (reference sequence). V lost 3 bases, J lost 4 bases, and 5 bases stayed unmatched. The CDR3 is CATSSLQGIYGYTF. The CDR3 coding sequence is TGTGCCACCAGCAGCTTACAGGGGATCTATGGCTACACCTTC.

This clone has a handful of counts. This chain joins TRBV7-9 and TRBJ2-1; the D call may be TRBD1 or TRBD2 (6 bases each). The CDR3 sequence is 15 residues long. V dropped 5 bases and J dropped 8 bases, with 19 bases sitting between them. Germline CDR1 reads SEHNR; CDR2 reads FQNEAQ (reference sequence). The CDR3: CASSPEGGAEDEQFF. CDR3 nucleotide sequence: TGTGCCAGCAGCCCAGAGGGGGGAGCGGAGGATGAGCAGTTCTTC. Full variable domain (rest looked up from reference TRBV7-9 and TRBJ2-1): DTGVSQNPRHKITKRGQNVTFRCDPISEHNRLYWYRQTLGQGPEFLTYFQNEAQLEKSRLLSDRFSAERPKGSFSTLEIQRTEQGDSAMYLCASSPEGGAEDEQFFGPGTRLTVL.

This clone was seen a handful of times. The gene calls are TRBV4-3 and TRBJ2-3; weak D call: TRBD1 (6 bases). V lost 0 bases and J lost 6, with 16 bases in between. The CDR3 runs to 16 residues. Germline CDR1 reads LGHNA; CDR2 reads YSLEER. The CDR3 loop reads CASSQDLAGVGDTQYF. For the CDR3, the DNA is TGCGCCAGCAGCCAAGATCTAGCAGGGGTGGGGGATACGCAGTATTTT.

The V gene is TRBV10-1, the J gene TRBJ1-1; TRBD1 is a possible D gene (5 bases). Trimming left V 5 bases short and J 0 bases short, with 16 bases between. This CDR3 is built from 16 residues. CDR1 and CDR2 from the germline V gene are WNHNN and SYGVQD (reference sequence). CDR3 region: CASSWQGLSMNTEAFF. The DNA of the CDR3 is TGCGCCAGCAGTTGGCAGGGCCTCTCTATGAACACTGAAGCTTTCTTT.

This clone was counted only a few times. This chain's CDR3 is CASSLSRETQYF. DNA of the CDR3: TGTGCCAGCAGCTTATCTCGAGAGACCCAGTACTTC. V usage is TRBV7-2 and J usage is TRBJ2-5; D call uncertain. Germline V gene data show CDR1 as SGHTA and CDR2 as FQGNSA. The length of the CDR3 is 12 residues. The germline V and J ends were trimmed by 2 bases and 4 bases, with 5 bases remaining between them.

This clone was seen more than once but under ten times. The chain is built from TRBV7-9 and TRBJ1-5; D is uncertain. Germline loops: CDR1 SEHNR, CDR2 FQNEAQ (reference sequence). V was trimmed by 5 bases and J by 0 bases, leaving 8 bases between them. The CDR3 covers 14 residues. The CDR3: CASSPIDSNQPQHF. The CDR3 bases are TGTGCCAGCAGCCCGATTGATAGCAATCAGCCCCAGCATTTT.

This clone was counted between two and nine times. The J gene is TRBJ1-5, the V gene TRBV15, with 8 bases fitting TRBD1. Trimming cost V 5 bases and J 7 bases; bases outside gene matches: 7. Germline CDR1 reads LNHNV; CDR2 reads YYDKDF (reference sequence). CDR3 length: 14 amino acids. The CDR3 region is CATSGAGGRQPQHF. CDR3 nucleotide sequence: TGTGCCACCAGCGGAGCAGGGGGCCGGCAGCCCCAGCATTTT. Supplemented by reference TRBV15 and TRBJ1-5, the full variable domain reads DAMVIQNPRYQVTQFGKPVTLSCSQTLNHNVMYWYQQKSSQAPKLLFHYYDKDFNNEADTPDNFQSRRPNTSFCFLDIRSPGLGDTAMYLCATSGAGGRQPQHFGDGTRLSIL.

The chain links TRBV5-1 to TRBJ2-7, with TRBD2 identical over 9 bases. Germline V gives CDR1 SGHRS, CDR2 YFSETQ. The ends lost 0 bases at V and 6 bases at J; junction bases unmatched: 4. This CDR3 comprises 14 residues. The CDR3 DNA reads TGCGCCAGCAGCTTGGTATCTAGCGGGGCCGAGCAGTACTTC. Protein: CASSLVSSGAEQYF.

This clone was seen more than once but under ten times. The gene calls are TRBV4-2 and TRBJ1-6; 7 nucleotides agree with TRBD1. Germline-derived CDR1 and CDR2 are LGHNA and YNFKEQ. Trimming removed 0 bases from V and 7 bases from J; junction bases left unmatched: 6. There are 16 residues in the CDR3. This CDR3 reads CASSQDRATGNSPLHF. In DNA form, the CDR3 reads TGTGCCAGCAGCCAAGATCGAGCGACAGGGAATTCACCCCTCCACTTT.